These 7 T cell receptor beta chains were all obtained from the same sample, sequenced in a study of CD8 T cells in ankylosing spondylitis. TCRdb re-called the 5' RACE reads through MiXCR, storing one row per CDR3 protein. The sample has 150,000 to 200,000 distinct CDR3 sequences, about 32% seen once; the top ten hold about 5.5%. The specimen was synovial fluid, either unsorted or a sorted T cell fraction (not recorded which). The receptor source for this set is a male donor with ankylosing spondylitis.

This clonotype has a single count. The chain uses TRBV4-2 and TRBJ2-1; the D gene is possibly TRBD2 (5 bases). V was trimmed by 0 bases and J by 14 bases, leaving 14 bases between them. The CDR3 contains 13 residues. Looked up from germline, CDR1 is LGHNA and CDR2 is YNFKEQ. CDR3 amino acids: CASSQDLRGYEFF. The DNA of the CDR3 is TGTGCCAGCAGCCAAGATCTTCGGGGATATGAGTTCTTC.

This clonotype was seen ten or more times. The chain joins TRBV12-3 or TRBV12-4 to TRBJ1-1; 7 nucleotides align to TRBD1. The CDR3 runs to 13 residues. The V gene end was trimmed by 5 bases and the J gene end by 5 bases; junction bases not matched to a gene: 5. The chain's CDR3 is CASSQQGRTEAFF. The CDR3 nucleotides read TGTGCCAGCAGTCAACAGGGGAGGACTGAAGCTTTCTTT.

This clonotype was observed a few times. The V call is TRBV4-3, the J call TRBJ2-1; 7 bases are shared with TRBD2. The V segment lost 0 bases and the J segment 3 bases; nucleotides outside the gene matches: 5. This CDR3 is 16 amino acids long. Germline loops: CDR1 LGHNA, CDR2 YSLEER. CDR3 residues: CASSQESGGGYNEQFF. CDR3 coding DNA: TGCGCCAGCAGCCAAGAATCTGGCGGGGGCTACAATGAGCAGTTCTTC.

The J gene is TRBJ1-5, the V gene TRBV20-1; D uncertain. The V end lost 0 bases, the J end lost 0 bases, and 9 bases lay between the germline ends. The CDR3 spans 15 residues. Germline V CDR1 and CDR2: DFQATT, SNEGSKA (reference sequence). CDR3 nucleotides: TGCAGTGCTAGAGATGGGCAGTATAGCAATCAGCCCCAGCATTTT. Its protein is CSARDGQYSNQPQHF.

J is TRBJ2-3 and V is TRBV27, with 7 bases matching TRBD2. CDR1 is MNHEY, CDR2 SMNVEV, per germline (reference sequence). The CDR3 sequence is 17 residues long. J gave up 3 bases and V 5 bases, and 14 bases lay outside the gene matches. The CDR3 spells CASSKGWEGLGTDTQYF. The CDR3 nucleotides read TGTGCCAGCAGTAAAGGGTGGGAGGGCCTAGGGACAGATACGCAGTATTTT.

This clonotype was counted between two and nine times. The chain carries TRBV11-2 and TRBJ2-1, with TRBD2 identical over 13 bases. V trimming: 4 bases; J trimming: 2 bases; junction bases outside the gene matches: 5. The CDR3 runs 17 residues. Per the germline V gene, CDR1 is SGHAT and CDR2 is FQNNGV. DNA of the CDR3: TGTGCCAGCAGCTCTCGACTAGCGGGGGGCCCCTACAATGAGCAGTTCTTC. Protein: CASSSRLAGGPYNEQFF.

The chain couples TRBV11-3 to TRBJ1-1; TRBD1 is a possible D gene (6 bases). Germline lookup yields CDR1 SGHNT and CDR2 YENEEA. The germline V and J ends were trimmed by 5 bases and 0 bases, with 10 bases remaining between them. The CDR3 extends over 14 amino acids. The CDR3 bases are TGTGCCAGCAGCCGGGGGGCAGTGAACACTGAAGCTTTCTTT. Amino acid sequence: CASSRGAVNTEAFF.